These 3 T cell receptor beta chains share one sample of origin, sequenced in a study of T cells after posttransplantation cyclophosphamide. Clones were sequenced by immunoSEQ multiplex PCR, and TCRdb holds only the in-frame ones, with some missing. The table records 4,500 or so clones, about 82% of them present only once. Cyclophosphamide on days +3 and +4 followed busulfan-fludarabine conditioning and a marrow graft. This sample comprised PBMCs, obtained after allogeneic stem cell transplant with posttransplant cyclophosphamide. The receptor source for this set is a male patient between 35 and 55 years old who received an allogeneic stem cell transplant from a related donor, was CMV-positive, and had acute and chronic GVHD. The T cells may partly be graft donor cells.

This chain links TRBV5-4 with TRBJ2-5; the D gene is possibly TRBD1 (6 bases). This CDR3 comprises 13 residues. The V gene's germline CDR1 is SGHNT and CDR2 YYREEE (reference sequence). Trimming took off 4 bases at V and 11 bases at J, with 18 bases between the two ends. The CDR3 region has the DNA TGTGCCAGCAGCCTTGACAGGACGGGTGAGCAGTACTTC. This translates into CASSLDRTGEQYF.

This chain connects TRBV6-5 to TRBJ1-2; 9 nucleotides agree with TRBD1. This CDR3 is 14 amino acids long. V shed 8 bases, J shed 5 bases, and the junction held 9 bases outside the gene matches. The germline V gene has CDR1 MNHEY and CDR2 SVGAGI. CDR3 nucleotide sequence: TGTGCCAGCGCAACCGGGACAGGGATGTATGGCTACACCTTC. The encoded protein is CASATGTGMYGYTF.

CDR3 loop: CASSLEGAGGDEQYF. CDR3 nucleotides: TGTGCCAGCAGCTTAGAGGGCGCAGGGGGCGACGAGCAGTACTTC. The chain uses TRBV7-9 and TRBJ2-7, with 8 bases lining up with TRBD1. The length of the CDR3 is 15 residues. Germline V gene sequence: CDR1 SEHNR, CDR2 FQNEAQ (reference sequence). V lost 1 base to trimming and J lost 5 bases; unmatched junction nucleotides: 7.